These 24 T cell receptor beta chains came from one sample sequenced in a study of blood T cell repertoires in COVID-19. The repertoire was sequenced with immunoSEQ multiplex PCR; TCRdb's copy has only in-frame clones and lacks some. The sample lists more than 15,000 clones; 75% to 90% were seen once. Specimen: peripheral blood. All receptors come from a woman between 55 and 75 years old with active COVID-19.

The rearrangement uses TRBV7-9 and TRBJ1-2; the D gene is possibly TRBD1 (6 bases). The CDR3 has 14 amino acids. The V gene's germline CDR1 is SEHNR and CDR2 FQNEAQ (reference sequence). V dropped 5 bases and J dropped 7 bases, with 17 bases sitting between them. Here the CDR3 reads CASSTARGVSGYTF. CDR3 nucleotides: TGTGCCAGCAGCACAGCCAGGGGAGTGAGTGGCTACACCTTC.

The chain employs TRBV7-8 and TRBJ2-3, with 8 bases matching TRBD2. CDR1 and CDR2 from the germline V gene are SGHVS and FQNEAQ. Trimming at V came to 1 base and at J to 4 bases, leaving 7 bases not matched to a gene. The CDR3 is made up of 16 amino acids. The CDR3 DNA is TGTGCCAGCAGCTTAGGTGCGGGGGGTGGAGCAGATACGCAGTATTTT. Translation gives CASSLGAGGGADTQYF.

The CDR3 nucleotides read TGTGCCAGTAGTGTGGGACAACCAGCCAGGATTAACTATGGCTACACCTTC. Translating it yields CASSVGQPARINYGYTF. This chain joins TRBV19 and TRBJ1-2, with D possibly matching TRBD1 (6 bases). V dropped 5 bases and J dropped 1 base, with 20 bases sitting between them. The CDR3 covers 17 residues. The germline V gene has CDR1 LNHDA and CDR2 SQIVND (reference sequence). Together with reference TRBV19 and TRBJ1-2, the CDR3 gives the full variable domain: DGGITQSPKYLFRKEGQNVTLSCEQNLNHDAMYWYRQDPGQGLRLIYYSQIVNDFQKGDIAEGYSVSREKKESFPLTVTSAQKNPTAFYLCASSVGQPARINYGYTFGSGTRLTVV.

The chain uses TRBV5-1 and TRBJ1-1, with a possible D match to TRBD1 (6 bases). V was cut by 5 bases and J by 1 base, with 12 bases left in between. CDR1 and CDR2 from the germline V gene are SGHRS and YFSETQ. This CDR3 comprises 14 residues. CDR3 sequence (DNA): TGCGCCAGCAGACAGGGAGCTCAGAACACTGAAGCTTTCTTT. This sequence encodes CASRQGAQNTEAFF.

This chain uses TRBV4-1 with TRBJ2-5; 8 positions agree with TRBD2. The V gene's germline CDR1 is MGHRA and CDR2 YSYEKL. The V gene end was trimmed by 3 bases and the J gene end by 0 bases; junction bases not matched to a gene: 6. This CDR3 is built from 16 residues. CDR3 bases: TGCGCCAGCAGCCAGTCGGGGGGGCCGGACCAAGAGACCCAGTACTTC. Amino acids: CASSQSGGPDQETQYF.

V usage is TRBV12-3 or TRBV12-4 and J usage is TRBJ1-2; D unclear. The CDR3 extends over 12 amino acids. With 5 bases removed from V and 1 base from J, the gap between germline ends came to 5 bases. The CDR3 here is CASSPYNYGYTF. The CDR3 DNA follows: TGTGCCAGCAGTCCGTATAACTATGGCTACACCTTC.

The chain employs TRBV19 and TRBJ1-2; D is possibly TRBD1 (6 bases). Germline CDR1 LNHDA, CDR2 SQIVND (reference sequence). Trimming left V 11 bases short and J 5 bases short, with 18 bases between. The CDR3 is made up of 13 amino acids. CDR3 sequence: CASMTGQLYGYTF. CDR3 DNA: TGTGCCTCGATGACTGGACAGTTGTATGGCTACACCTTC.

The V call is TRBV27, the J call TRBJ1-2, with D uncertain. There are 15 residues in the CDR3. Germline-derived CDR1 and CDR2 are MNHEY and SMNVEV (reference sequence). Trimming took 5 bases from V and 0 from J, leaving 13 bases between them. The CDR3 DNA reads TGTGCCAGCAGTCTTGGACCGGGGTCTAACTATGGCTACACCTTC. Amino acid sequence: CASSLGPGSNYGYTF.

The rearrangement links TRBV5-1 to TRBJ2-3; TRBD2 aligns across 9 bases. V trimming: 2 bases; J trimming: 2 bases; junction bases outside the gene matches: 3. This CDR3 region has 15 residues. Per germline, CDR1 SGHRS and CDR2 YFSETQ. CDR3 DNA: TGCGCCAGCAGCTTCCTAGCGGGGAACACAGATACGCAGTATTTT. This gives the protein CASSFLAGNTDTQYF. The variable domain in full, completed from reference TRBV5-1 and TRBJ2-3, reads KAGVTQTPRYLIKTRGQQVTLSCSPISGHRSVSWYQQTPGQGLQFLFEYFSETQRNKGNFPGRFSGRQFSNSRSEMNVSTLELGDSALYLCASSFLAGNTDTQYFGPGTRLTVL.

CDR3 nucleotide sequence: TGTGCCAGCAGCCCAGCTACTAACAATGAGCAGTTCTTC. It yields the protein CASSPATNNEQFF. The chain has TRBV7-3 and TRBJ2-1; D is unresolved. The CDR3 is 13 amino acids. Trimming took off 5 bases at V and 5 bases at J, with 10 bases between the two ends. CDR1 is SGHTA and CDR2 is FQGTGA in the germline V gene.

The chain carries TRBV5-6 and TRBJ2-2; D uncertain. CDR3 length: 14 residues. Germline V CDR1 and CDR2: SGHDT, YYEEEE. Trimming cost V 3 bases and J 1 base, with 7 bases left between them. The DNA of the CDR3 is TGTGCCAGCAGCTCAGGCAGGAACACCGGGGAGCTGTTTTTT. It is translated as CASSSGRNTGELFF.

The chain employs TRBV4-1 and TRBJ2-3; D possibly corresponds to TRBD2 (7 bases). Germline CDR1 is MGHRA and CDR2 is YSYEKL. The CDR3 is 17 amino acids. The ends were cut back, 1 base at V and 2 bases at J, with 16 bases in the middle. DNA of the CDR3: TGCGCCAGCAGCCAAGCTTTAACGGGGGGACACACAGATACGCAGTATTTT. Protein product: CASSQALTGGHTDTQYF.

The gene calls are TRBV5-1 and TRBJ2-1, with TRBD1 as a possible D gene (6 bases). The CDR3 covers 13 residues. Germline CDR1 reads SGHRS; CDR2 reads YFSETQ. Trimming removed 4 bases from V and 8 bases from J, with 13 bases in between. The CDR3 region is CASSATQGYEQFF. The CDR3, as DNA: TGCGCCAGCAGCGCAACACAGGGCTATGAGCAGTTCTTC.

V is TRBV4-1 and J is TRBJ2-3; 7 bases are shared with TRBD2. There are 17 residues in the CDR3. Germline V gives CDR1 MGHRA, CDR2 YSYEKL. V shed 1 base and J 0 bases; nucleotides not matched to a gene: 7. The CDR3 DNA follows: TGCGCCAGCAGCCAAGTAGGTAGCGGGCGTAGCACAGATACGCAGTATTTT. It specifies CASSQVGSGRSTDTQYF.

This clone came up once. V is TRBV7-9 and J is TRBJ1-1; a weak D match, TRBD1 (5 bases). This CDR3 has 18 amino acids. V lost 6 bases and J lost 5, with 28 bases in between. Germline values: CDR1 SEHNR, CDR2 FQNEAQ (reference sequence). For the CDR3, the DNA is TGTGCCAGCAGGTTGGCGCGGGGAGCGCAGAGAGGGGAGACTGAAGCTTTCTTT. Translated: CASRLARGAQRGETEAFF.

The chain uses TRBV6-5 and TRBJ2-2; 8 positions match TRBD1. In germline, CDR1 is MNHEY, CDR2 SVGAGI. The CDR3 totals 14 residues. V lost 4 bases to trimming and J lost 9 bases; unmatched junction nucleotides: 7. This CDR3 reads CASSLDREIRELFF. For the CDR3, the DNA is TGTGCCAGCAGTTTGGACAGGGAAATCCGGGAGCTGTTTTTT.

This chain links TRBV5-1 with TRBJ2-7, with TRBD1 matching 7 bases. This CDR3 is 12 amino acids long. The J segment lost 4 bases and the V segment lost 4 bases, leaving 2 bases of the junction unmatched. Per germline, CDR1 SGHRS and CDR2 YFSETQ. The CDR3 DNA reads TGCGCCAGCAGCCGCAGGGGGTACGAGCAGTACTTC. Translated, it gives CASSRRGYEQYF.

This chain joins TRBV7-2 and TRBJ2-5, with TRBD1 identical over 9 bases. With 4 bases clipped from V and 6 bases from J, the junction kept 3 bases outside the gene matches. The CDR3 spans 13 residues. Germline-derived CDR1 and CDR2 are SGHTA and FQGNSA. CDR3 nucleotides: TGTGCCAGCAGCTCCGGACAGGGGAAGACCCAGTACTTC. Translation gives CASSSGQGKTQYF.

The V call is TRBV11-2, the J call TRBJ2-5; possible D gene TRBD1, 6 bases. V dropped 3 bases and J dropped 7 bases, with 15 bases sitting between them. Germline lookup yields CDR1 SGHAT and CDR2 FQNNGV. CDR3 length: 14 residues. The CDR3 sequence: CASSLGQGSGTQYF. The CDR3 coding sequence is TGTGCCAGCAGCTTGGGCCAGGGGTCCGGGACCCAGTACTTC.

The chain employs TRBV19 and TRBJ1-3; D is unresolved. Looked up from germline, CDR1 is LNHDA and CDR2 is SQIVND (reference sequence). The germline V and J ends were trimmed by 0 bases and 5 bases, with 14 bases remaining between them. The CDR3 length is 16 residues. The CDR3 DNA reads TGTGCCAGTAGTATAGATCGAGGCAGCCCGAGAAACACCATATATTTT. Protein: CASSIDRGSPRNTIYF.

The chain uses TRBV7-2 and TRBJ2-2; 8 bases are a match to TRBD2. This CDR3 spans 15 amino acids. Looked up from germline, CDR1 is SGHTA and CDR2 is FQGNSA. V lost 5 bases and J lost 4; bases outside the gene matches: 6. CDR3 residues: CASSPRRGGTGELFF. CDR3 coding DNA: TGTGCCAGCAGCCCCCGACGGGGGGGCACCGGGGAGCTGTTTTTT.

This chain joins TRBV6-6 and TRBJ2-2; D unclear. The CDR3 loop spans 12 amino acids. V was clipped by 2 bases and J by 11 bases, with 9 bases between them. Germline lookup yields CDR1 MNHNY and CDR2 SVGAGI (reference sequence). The CDR3 DNA follows: TGTGCCAGCAGTTACGGGCAGAGAGAGCTGTTTTTT. It codes for CASSYGQRELFF.

The chain employs TRBV4-2 and TRBJ2-5, with TRBD1 matching over 7 bases. J was trimmed by 4 bases and V by 0 bases; bases with no gene match: 8. The CDR3 covers 16 residues. Germline V CDR1 and CDR2: LGHNA, YNFKEQ. The CDR3 loop reads CASSQDKAGGGETQYF. CDR3 coding DNA: TGTGCCAGCAGCCAAGATAAGGCAGGGGGTGGAGAGACCCAGTACTTC.

The chain joins TRBV27 to TRBJ1-1; 9 bases align to TRBD1. The CDR3 sequence is 19 residues long. The junction had 16 bases not matched to a gene; V was cut back by 4 bases and J by 1 base. Germline V gene lookup returns CDR1 MNHEY and CDR2 SMNVEV (reference sequence). CDR3: CASSYGTGPGRPRNTEAFF. In nucleotides, the CDR3 is TGTGCCAGCAGTTACGGGACAGGGCCAGGTCGACCAAGGAACACTGAAGCTTTCTTT.